One T cell receptor beta chain is described in this entry. Its target is not known. Using immunoSEQ multiplex PCR, the repertoire was profiled, and TCRdb retains in-frame clones only, with some absent. This repertoire shows 50,000 to 65,000 clones, about three quarters found once; its top ten account for roughly 1.9%. The record originates from a study of a mutant IDH1 vaccine in newly diagnosed glioma. Study findings and constraints: Across multiple MHC alleles, roughly 93% of patients had vaccine-induced responses.

V shed 2 bases, J shed 8 bases, and the junction held 10 bases outside the gene matches. Germline loops: CDR1 MRHNA, CDR2 SNTAGT. The CDR3 spans 16 residues. Time point specified: baseline, week 1 (first vaccination visit). Described treatment: pre-vaccination baseline after standard-of-care therapy. Sequences were derived from PBMCs, sampled from a glioma patient treated with radiotherapy, temozolomide or both. This chain connects TRBV6-4 to TRBJ2-1; the match to TRBD2 covers 9 bases. The TCR comes from a woman aged 40 to 55 with glioma. CDR3 in amino acids: CASSDLGRGGHDEQFF. CDR3 bases: TGTGCCAGCAGTGACCTCGGGCGGGGGGGCCACGATGAGCAGTTCTTC.